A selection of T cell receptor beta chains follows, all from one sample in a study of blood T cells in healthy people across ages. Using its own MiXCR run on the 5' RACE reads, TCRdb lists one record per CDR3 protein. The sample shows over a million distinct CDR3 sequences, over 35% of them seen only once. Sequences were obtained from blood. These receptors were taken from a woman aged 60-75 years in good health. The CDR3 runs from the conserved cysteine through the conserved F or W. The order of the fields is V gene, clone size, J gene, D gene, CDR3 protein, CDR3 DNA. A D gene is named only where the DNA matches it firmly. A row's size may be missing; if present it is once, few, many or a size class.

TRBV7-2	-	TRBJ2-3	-	CASSLPLTDTQYF	TGTGCCAGCAGCTTACCCCTCACAGATACGCAGTATTTT
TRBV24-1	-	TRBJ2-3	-	CATSDLGRGSDTQYF	TGTGCCACCAGTGATTTGGGCAGGGGTTCAGATACGCAGTATTTT
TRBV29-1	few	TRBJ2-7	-	CSVVVRYEQYF	TGCAGCGTTGTGGTACGCTACGAGCAGTACTTC
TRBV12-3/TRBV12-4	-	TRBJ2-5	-	CASSSLGGPQYF	TGTGCCAGCAGTTCCCTCGGGGGGCCCCAGTACTTC
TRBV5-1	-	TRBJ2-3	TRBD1	CASEGTGATDTQYF	TGCGCCAGCGAAGGGACAGGGGCCACAGATACGCAGTATTTT
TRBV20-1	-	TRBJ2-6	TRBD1	CSARDRDRGWSGANVLTF	TGCAGTGCTAGAGACAGGGACAGGGGCTGGTCTGGGGCCAACGTCCTGACTTTC
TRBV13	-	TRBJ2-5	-	CASSPVSRVGETQYF	TGTGCCAGCAGCCCAGTCAGTCGTGTAGGGGAGACCCAGTACTTC
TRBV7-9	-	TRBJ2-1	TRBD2	CASSPSLAGGSLPHEQFF	TGTGCCAGCAGCCCATCCCTAGCGGGAGGGTCGCTACCCCATGAGCAGTTCTTC
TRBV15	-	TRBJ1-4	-	CATSRERTRTNEKLFF	TGTGCCACCAGCAGAGAAAGAACGCGCACTAATGAAAAACTGTTTTTT
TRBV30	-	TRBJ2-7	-	CAGSFSHEQYF	TGTGCCGGGAGTTTTTCCCACGAGCAGTACTTC
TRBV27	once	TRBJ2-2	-	CASSLSRNTGELFF	TGTGCCAGCAGTTTGTCGAGAAACACCGGGGAGCTGTTTTTT
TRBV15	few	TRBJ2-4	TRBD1	CATSRIWTGETPKAKNIQYF	TGTGCCACCAGCAGAATCTGGACAGGAGAGACGCCCAAAGCCAAAAACATTCAGTACTTC
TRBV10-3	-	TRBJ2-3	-	CAISVSGTTDTQYF	TGTGCCATCAGTGTCAGCGGAACCACAGATACGCAGTATTTT
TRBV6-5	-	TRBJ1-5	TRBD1	CASSTDRGSNQPQHF	TGTGCCAGCAGTACAGACAGGGGCAGCAATCAGCCCCAGCATTTT
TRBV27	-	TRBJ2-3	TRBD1	CASSSRDSYTDTQYF	TGTGCCAGCAGCTCCCGGGACAGCTACACAGATACGCAGTATTTT
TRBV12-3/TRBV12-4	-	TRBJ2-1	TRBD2	CASSLAGAGYYNEQFF	TGTGCCAGCAGTTTAGCGGGAGCGGGATACTACAATGAGCAGTTCTTC
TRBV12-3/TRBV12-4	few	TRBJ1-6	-	CASSSNSPASPLHF	TGTGCCAGCAGTTCCAACAGCCCGGCTTCACCCCTCCACTTT
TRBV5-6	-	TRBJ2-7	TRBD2	CASSPDLAVPPNEQYF	TGTGCCAGCAGCCCGGACCTAGCGGTTCCACCTAATGAGCAGTACTTC
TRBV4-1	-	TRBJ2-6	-	CASSQAIEMTGANVLTF	TGCGCCAGCAGCCAAGCCATCGAAATGACCGGGGCCAACGTCCTGACTTTC
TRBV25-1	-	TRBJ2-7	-	CASSERAGRFQYF	TGTGCCAGCAGTGAGCGGGCAGGGCGCTTCCAGTACTTC
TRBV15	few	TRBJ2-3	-	CATSTRGAGTDTQYF	TGTGCCACCAGCACCCGTGGGGCGGGGACAGATACGCAGTATTTT
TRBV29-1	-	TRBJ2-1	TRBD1	CSVAGQGVIPEQFF	TGCAGCGTTGCCGGACAGGGGGTTATACCTGAGCAGTTCTTC
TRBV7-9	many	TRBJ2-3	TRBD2	CASSPQGLAGGDTQYF	TGTGCCAGCAGCCCGCAGGGACTAGCGGGGGGAGATACGCAGTATTTT
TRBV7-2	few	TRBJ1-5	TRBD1	CASSNRGGNQPQHF	TGTGCCAGCAGCAACAGGGGTGGCAATCAGCCCCAGCATTTT
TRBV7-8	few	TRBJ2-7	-	CASSIHRDPKWGYEQYF	TGTGCCAGCAGCATCCACCGGGACCCCAAGTGGGGCTACGAGCAGTACTTC
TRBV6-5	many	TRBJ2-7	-	CASRGVSEQYF	TGTGCCAGCAGGGGTGTCTCCGAGCAGTACTTC
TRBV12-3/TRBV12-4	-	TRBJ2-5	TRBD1	CASSRGQAPFQETQYF	TGTGCCAGCAGTCGTGGACAGGCCCCATTCCAAGAGACCCAGTACTTC
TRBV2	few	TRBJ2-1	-	CATSLRSGDNEQFF	TGTGCCACCAGCCTGCGGTCCGGAGACAATGAGCAGTTCTTC
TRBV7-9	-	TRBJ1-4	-	CASSSSTVLDREKLFF	TGTGCCAGCAGTTCGAGCACGGTGTTGGATCGAGAAAAACTGTTTTTT
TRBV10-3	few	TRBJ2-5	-	CAITSTQGLGEQYF	TGTGCCATCACCTCCACACAGGGATTGGGGGAGCAGTACTTC
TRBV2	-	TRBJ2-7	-	CASSGGLGVEQYF	TGTGCCAGCAGTGGTGGGTTAGGGGTCGAGCAGTACTTC
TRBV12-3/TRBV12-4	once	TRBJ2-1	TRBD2	CASRDGGRYDEQFF	TGTGCCAGCAGGGACGGCGGGAGGTACGATGAGCAGTTCTTC
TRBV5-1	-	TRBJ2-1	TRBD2	CASKAGTSEYNEQFF	TGCGCCAGCAAAGCCGGGACTAGCGAATACAATGAGCAGTTCTTC
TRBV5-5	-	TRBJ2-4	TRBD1	CASSFEFRTGEVFRAKNIQYF	TGTGCCAGCAGCTTCGAATTCCGGACAGGGGAGGTTTTTCGGGCCAAAAACATTCAGTACTTC
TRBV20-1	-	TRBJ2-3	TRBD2	CSVAGLEGGPNPDTQYF	TGCAGTGTCGCAGGACTAGAGGGAGGGCCGAATCCAGATACGCAGTATTTT
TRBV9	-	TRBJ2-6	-	CASSDWGANVLTF	TGTGCCAGCAGCGACTGGGGGGCCAACGTCCTGACTTTC